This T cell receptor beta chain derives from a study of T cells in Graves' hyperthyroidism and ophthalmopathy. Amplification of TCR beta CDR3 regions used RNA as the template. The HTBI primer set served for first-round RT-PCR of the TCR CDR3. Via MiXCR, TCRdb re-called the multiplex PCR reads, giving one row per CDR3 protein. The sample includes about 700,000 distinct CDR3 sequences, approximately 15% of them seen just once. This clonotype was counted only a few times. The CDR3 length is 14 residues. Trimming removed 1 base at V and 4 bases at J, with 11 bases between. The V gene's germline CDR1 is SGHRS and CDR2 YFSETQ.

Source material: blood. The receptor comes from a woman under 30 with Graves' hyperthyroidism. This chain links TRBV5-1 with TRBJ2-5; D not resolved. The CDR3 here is CASSLMSPTETQYF. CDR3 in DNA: TGCGCCAGCAGCTTGATGTCCCCTACAGAGACCCAGTACTTC. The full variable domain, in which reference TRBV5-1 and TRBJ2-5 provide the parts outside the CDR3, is KAGVTQTPRYLIKTRGQQVTLSCSPISGHRSVSWYQQTPGQGLQFLFEYFSETQRNKGNFPGRFSGRQFSNSRSEMNVSTLELGDSALYLCASSLMSPTETQYFGPGTRLLVL.